This TCR beta chain was captured in a study of T cell changes during pregnancy in multiple sclerosis. Profiling relied on immunoSEQ multiplex PCR, and the TCRdb table lists in-frame clones only, not all of them. Seen here are some 45,000 clones, 95% observed once, and the top ten hold approximately 6%. The sample here was CD8+ T cells from peripheral blood mononuclear cells, taken in the first trimester of pregnancy. This TCR was recovered from a female donor with multiple sclerosis, enrolled in a pregnancy study.

In DNA, the CDR3 is TGTGCCAGCAGGGTTTGGGGAGAGACTGAAGCTTTCTTT. Its protein product is CASRVWGETEAFF. This chain joins TRBV27 and TRBJ1-1; D is undetermined. Germline V gives CDR1 MNHEY, CDR2 SMNVEV (reference sequence). The CDR3 extends over 13 amino acids. Deletions cut 6 bases from V and 5 bases from J, with 13 bases between.